Below, 2 T cell receptor beta chains from the same sample are listed, as sequenced in a study of shared clonotypes between healthy human individuals. Terminally differentiated effector memory CD45RA+ cells were excluded by CCR7 positive selection of CD45RO-negative cells. Clones were read by immunoSEQ multiplex PCR, and TCRdb kept only the in-frame ones, dropping some. The table has around 2,000,000 clones, about 95% seen once. The material sequenced was naive CD8+ T cells sorted from blood. Source of these receptors: a man aged 18 to 29 in good health.

On this clone itself: Other DNA sequences in the sample encode the same CDR3. The chain joins TRBV9 to TRBJ2-7, with D perhaps TRBD2 (5 bases). Germline V gene sequence: CDR1 SGDLS, CDR2 YYNGEE. V lost 3 bases and J lost 1, with 8 bases in between. This CDR3 region has 13 residues. The CDR3 region has the DNA TGTGCCAGCAGCGAGGACTCTTCCTACGAGCAGTACTTC. This codes for CASSEDSSYEQYF.

J is TRBJ2-7 and V is TRBV27, with D perhaps matching TRBD2 (6 bases). The CDR3 is 16 residues long. Germline V gene data show CDR1 as MNHEY and CDR2 as SMNVEV (reference sequence). V was trimmed by 0 bases and J by 1 base, leaving 13 bases between them. The CDR3: CASSLSGSSVSYEQYF. DNA for the CDR3: TGTGCCAGCAGTTTATCGGGCTCTAGCGTTTCCTACGAGCAGTACTTC.